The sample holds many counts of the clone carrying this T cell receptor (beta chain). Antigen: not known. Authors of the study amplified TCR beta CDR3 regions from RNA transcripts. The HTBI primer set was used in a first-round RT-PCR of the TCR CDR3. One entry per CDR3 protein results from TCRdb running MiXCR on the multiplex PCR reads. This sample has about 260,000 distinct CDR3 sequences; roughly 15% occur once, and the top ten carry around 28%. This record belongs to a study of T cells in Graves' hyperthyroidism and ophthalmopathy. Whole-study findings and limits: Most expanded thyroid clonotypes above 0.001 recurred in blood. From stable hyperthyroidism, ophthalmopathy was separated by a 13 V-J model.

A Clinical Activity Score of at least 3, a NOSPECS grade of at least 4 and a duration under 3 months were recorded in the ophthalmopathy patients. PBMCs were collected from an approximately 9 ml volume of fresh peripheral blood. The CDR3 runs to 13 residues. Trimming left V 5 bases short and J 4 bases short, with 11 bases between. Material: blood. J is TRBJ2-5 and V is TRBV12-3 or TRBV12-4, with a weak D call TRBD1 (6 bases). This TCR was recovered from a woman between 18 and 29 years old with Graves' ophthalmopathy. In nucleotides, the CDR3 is TGTGCCAGCAGTCAGGGGATCGGAGAGACCCAGTACTTC. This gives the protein CASSQGIGETQYF.